These 24 T cell receptor beta chains originate from one sample sequenced in a study of blood T cell repertoires in COVID-19. The assay was immunoSEQ multiplex PCR, and TCRdb's table has in-frame clones only and misses some. This sample has 150,000 to 200,000 clones, with about 86% found just once. Sequenced: peripheral blood. All receptors derive from a woman in her 70s with COVID-19, enrolled during active disease.

The gene calls are TRBV13 and TRBJ2-1; TRBD2 matches 8 bases. Germline CDR1 is PRHDT and CDR2 is FYEKMQ (reference sequence). This CDR3 is built from 16 residues. V was pared by 5 bases and J by 3 bases, with 9 bases of the junction left unmatched. CDR3 region: CASSGSGGGLYNEQFF. CDR3 DNA sequence: TGTGCCAGCAGCGGGAGCGGGGGAGGCCTCTACAATGAGCAGTTCTTC.

This chain joins TRBV10-2 and TRBJ1-1; D remains unclear. Trimming cost V 0 bases and J 3 bases, with 5 bases left between them. Germline loops: CDR1 WSHSY, CDR2 SAAADI. The CDR3 spans 13 residues. The CDR3 nucleotides read TGCGCCAGCAGTGAGTCCTCTTACACTGAAGCTTTCTTT. It codes for CASSESSYTEAFF.

The rearrangement uses TRBV18 and TRBJ1-2; 10 bases line up with TRBD1. The CDR3 has 15 residues. With 1 base clipped from V and 6 bases from J, the junction kept 5 bases outside the gene matches. Per the germline V gene, CDR1 is KGHSH and CDR2 is LQKENI. CDR3 amino acids: CASSPLETGGNGYTF. The CDR3, as DNA: TGTGCCAGCTCACCACTTGAGACAGGGGGCAATGGCTACACCTTC.

The chain has TRBV2 and TRBJ2-5; 7 nucleotides line up with TRBD1. V was pared by 5 bases and J by 3 bases, with 15 bases of the junction left unmatched. CDR1 and CDR2 from the germline V gene are SNHLY and FYNNEI. This CDR3 is 17 amino acids long. In DNA form, the CDR3 reads TGTGCCAGCAGTAGGTGGGACAGCAGCAGGTCGAAAGAGACCCAGTACTTC. It codes for CASSRWDSSRSKETQYF. Variable domain in full (rest from reference TRBV2 and TRBJ2-5): EPEVTQTPSHQVTQMGQEVILRCVPISNHLYFYWYRQILGQKVEFLVSFYNNEISEKSEIFDDQFSVERPDGSNFTLKIRSTKLEDSAMYFCASSRWDSSRSKETQYFGPGTRLLVL.

The chain uses TRBV29-1 and TRBJ2-5, with D possibly matching TRBD2 (7 bases). Germline V gene data show CDR1 as SQVTM and CDR2 as ANQGSEA. The CDR3 has 12 residues. The chain's CDR3 is CSTRGAMETQYF. CDR3 bases: TGCTCTACCCGGGGGGCGATGGAGACCCAGTACTTC.

This clone showed up just a few times. Being one base from a much bigger clone, this may be a read error. The sample holds other DNA sequences that translate to the same CDR3. This chain joins TRBV29-1 and TRBJ2-5; TRBD2 matches 8 bases. There are 14 residues in the CDR3. Germline CDR1 reads SQVTM; CDR2 reads ANQGSEA. The CDR3 sequence is CRVGGPGGGETQYF. As DNA, the CDR3 is TGCCGGGTGGGGGGACCGGGGGGGGGCGAGACCCAGTACTTC.

V gene TRBV6-6 combines with J gene TRBJ2-2, with 9 bases fitting TRBD1. V shed 7 bases, J shed 7 bases, and the junction held 7 bases outside the gene matches. The CDR3 runs to 14 residues. The V gene's germline CDR1 is MNHNY and CDR2 SVGAGI (reference sequence). The CDR3 sequence: CASNKQGADGELFF. The CDR3 DNA is TGTGCCAGCAACAAACAGGGGGCTGACGGGGAGCTGTTTTTT.

The chain uses TRBV30 and TRBJ1-2; maybe TRBD1 (5 bases). V gave up 2 bases and J gave up 4 bases, with 8 bases separating them. In germline, CDR1 is GTSNPN, CDR2 SVGIG (reference sequence). CDR3 length: 12 amino acids. CDR3 bases: TGTGCCTGGAGTAGGACATCCTATGGCTACACCTTC. The encoded protein is CAWSRTSYGYTF.

The chain carries TRBV7-9 and TRBJ2-6; TRBD1 matches 7 bases. Germline CDR1 SEHNR, CDR2 FQNEAQ (reference sequence). The CDR3 runs to 18 residues. V was clipped by 2 bases and J by 1 base; unmatched bases: 8. The CDR3 DNA is TGTGCCAGCAGCTTATTGGCAGGGGGTCGGTCTGGGGCCAACGTCCTGACTTTC. Residues: CASSLLAGGRSGANVLTF.

The V and J genes are TRBV19 and TRBJ2-1, with 16 bases identical to TRBD2. This CDR3 is built from 19 residues. V lost 9 bases, J lost 8 bases, and 19 bases stayed unmatched. Germline CDR1 and CDR2: LNHDA and SQIVND (reference sequence). The CDR3 sequence: CARTHGTSGGAREQYEQFF. The CDR3 nucleotides are TGTGCCAGGACCCATGGGACTAGCGGGGGGGCTAGGGAACAATATGAGCAGTTCTTC.

This clone showed up just once. This chain joins TRBV20-1 and TRBJ2-1; D perhaps matches TRBD2 (6 bases). Germline CDR1 is DFQATT and CDR2 is SNEGSKA (reference sequence). This CDR3 comprises 11 residues. V lost 6 bases, J lost 15 bases, and 18 bases lay in between. CDR3 residues: CSAAGTSGGFF. In DNA form, the CDR3 reads TGCAGTGCGGCCGGGACTTCCGGGGGGTTCTTC.

This chain links TRBV5-6 with TRBJ1-4; TRBD1 is a possible D gene (5 bases). Germline V lookup: CDR1 SGHDT, CDR2 YYEEEE. The CDR3 runs 15 residues. V lost 4 bases and J 3 bases, leaving 13 bases between the germline ends. This CDR3 reads CASSTGGTANEKLFF. In nucleotides, the CDR3 is TGTGCCAGCAGCACCGGAGGGACGGCTAATGAAAAACTGTTTTTT.

The V call is TRBV6-5, the J call TRBJ1-5; TRBD1 matches at 7 bases. V dropped 6 bases and J dropped 9; count of bases not matched to a gene: 8. The CDR3 is 13 residues long. Germline lookup yields CDR1 MNHEY and CDR2 SVGAGI. CDR3 sequence reads: CASRPDRDRPQHF. CDR3 DNA sequence: TGTGCCAGCAGGCCAGACAGGGATCGGCCCCAGCATTTT.

This clone appeared once. The V and J genes are TRBV6-5 and TRBJ2-7, with a possible D match to TRBD1 (6 bases). Germline loops: CDR1 MNHEY, CDR2 SVGAGI. Trimming shortened V by 8 bases and J by 6 bases, and 17 bases separated the two germline ends. The CDR3 spans 13 residues. CDR3 sequence reads: CASGQRGFGEQYF. CDR3 sequence (DNA): TGTGCCAGCGGTCAGAGGGGGTTCGGCGAGCAGTACTTC.

The chain couples TRBV3-1 (or the pseudogene TRBV3-2) to TRBJ1-4, with 9 bases lining up with TRBD1. The germline gives CDR1 LGHDT, CDR2 YNNKEL (reference sequence). The CDR3 runs 16 residues. V lost 1 base and J lost 5; bases outside the gene matches: 5. CDR3 coding DNA: TGTGCCAGCAGCCAAGTTACCGGGACAGGGAATGAAAAACTGTTTTTT. This encodes CASSQVTGTGNEKLFF.

The CDR3 coding sequence is TGCGCCAGCAGTGAGTCGTCCAGGGAGGGTGAAGCTTTCTTT. Residues: CASSESSREGEAFF. The chain combines TRBV10-1 with TRBJ1-1, with D possibly TRBD1 on 5 matching bases. V was cut by 0 bases and J by 7 bases, with 12 bases left in between. Per the germline V gene, CDR1 is WNHNN and CDR2 is SYGVQD (reference sequence). This CDR3 is built from 14 residues.

The gene calls are TRBV18 and TRBJ2-7, with TRBD1 matching 10 bases. Germline V gene sequence: CDR1 KGHSH, CDR2 LQKENI. V lost 3 bases and J lost 5; bases outside the gene matches: 7. This CDR3 has 15 residues. CDR3 in amino acids: CASSPPGQGYHEQYF. CDR3 bases: TGTGCCAGCTCACCGCCGGGACAGGGGTACCACGAGCAGTACTTC.

This chain joins TRBV2 and TRBJ2-1, with TRBD2 as a possible D gene (5 bases). This CDR3 comprises 16 residues. In germline, CDR1 is SNHLY, CDR2 FYNNEI. Trimming took off 7 bases at V and 0 bases at J, with 16 bases between the two ends. The CDR3, as DNA: TGTGCCAGCACTGGGCGGGCCCGGAGCTCCTACAATGAGCAGTTCTTC. Amino acid sequence: CASTGRARSSYNEQFF. The complete variable domain, with remaining parts taken from reference TRBV2 and TRBJ2-1, reads EPEVTQTPSHQVTQMGQEVILRCVPISNHLYFYWYRQILGQKVEFLVSFYNNEISEKSEIFDDQFSVERPDGSNFTLKIRSTKLEDSAMYFCASTGRARSSYNEQFFGPGTRLTVL.

Only one count was recorded for this clone. V gene TRBV3-1 (or the pseudogene TRBV3-2) combines with J gene TRBJ2-3; tentative D call: TRBD2 (5 bases). Trimming removed 1 base from V and 5 bases from J, with 7 bases in between. CDR3 length: 13 amino acids. Per the germline V gene, CDR1 is LGHDT and CDR2 is YNNKEL (reference sequence). CDR3 sequence: CASSQVAGDTQYF. The CDR3, as DNA: TGTGCCAGCAGCCAAGTCGCGGGAGATACGCAGTATTTT.

The gene calls are TRBV7-2 and TRBJ1-6, with a tentative D call TRBD1 (5 bases). CDR3 length: 16 residues. V lost 2 bases, J lost 8 bases, and 16 bases lay in between. Germline V gene sequence: CDR1 SGHTA, CDR2 FQGNSA. The CDR3 reads CASSLQAMGGHSPLHF. The CDR3 DNA is TGTGCCAGCAGCTTACAGGCTATGGGGGGTCATTCACCCCTCCACTTT.

This clone was seen a few times. The rearrangement joins TRBV28 to TRBJ1-1, with D perhaps TRBD1 (5 bases). Looked up from germline, CDR1 is MDHEN and CDR2 is SYDVKM. The CDR3 covers 12 residues. With 5 bases removed from V and 5 bases from J, the gap between germline ends came to 9 bases. As DNA, the CDR3 is TGTGCCAGCAGTGGGGGGAGGACTGAAGCTTTCTTT. Translated: CASSGGRTEAFF.

V gene TRBV30 combines with J gene TRBJ1-4; D call uncertain. V gave up 0 bases and J gave up 4 bases, with 6 bases separating them. The V gene's germline CDR1 is GTSNPN and CDR2 SVGIG (reference sequence). There are 13 residues in the CDR3. CDR3 DNA sequence: TGTGCCTGGAGTGTGGGCTTTAATGAAAAACTGTTTTTT. Translating it yields CAWSVGFNEKLFF.

The chain links TRBV29-1 to TRBJ2-7; 11 positions match TRBD1. CDR1 is SQVTM, CDR2 ANQGSEA, per germline. The trim removed 3 bases at V and 5 bases at J, leaving 3 bases unmatched. This CDR3 region has 13 residues. The CDR3 reads CSVDGDRGDEQYF. Written as DNA, the CDR3 is TGCAGCGTTGATGGGGACAGGGGGGACGAGCAGTACTTC.

The gene calls are TRBV2 and TRBJ2-2; 11 nucleotides line up with TRBD2. The ends lost 6 bases at V and 3 bases at J; junction bases unmatched: 3. Germline CDR1 is SNHLY and CDR2 is FYNNEI. This CDR3 has 15 residues. CDR3 in DNA: TGTGCCAGCAGCAGGACTAGCGGGTACACCGGGGAGCTGTTTTTT. This sequence encodes CASSRTSGYTGELFF.